The entry below gives a single T cell receptor beta chain sequence along with its context. The antigen this receptor binds is unknown. Base qualities are missing; no much larger clone stands one base away. From its cysteine to its phenylalanine, the CDR3 spans 13 amino acids. The read is trimmed to its CDR3 DNA, 39 bases read in frame from base 1. A distance of 7 bases separates the germline ends of V and J, which lose 0 bases and 4 bases respectively. Based on the germline V gene, the CDR1 and CDR2 sequences are SGHDT and YYEEEE. What this sample's treatment or condition label stands for: some 19 received Ad26.COV2.S at low or high dose, single or two shots; roughly five received placebo; per-sample allocation not given. For vaccine and placebo recipients, the sequenced repertoires came from samples collected on day 63 after the first injection. In Cohort 1b, about two dozen adults aged 18-55 years were enrolled at a single site in Boston, USA, between 29 July and 7 August 2020. Ad26.COV2.S was a replication-incompetent adenovirus type 26 vector that expressed a prefusion-stabilized SARS-CoV-2 spike protein derived from the original Wuhan strain.

These data originate in a study of Ad26.COV2.S vaccination and SARS-CoV-2 variants (dated by TCRdb to the early 2020s). Context from the whole study: Vaccine-arm donors were drawn from COV1001, a multicentre, randomized, double-blind, placebo-controlled phase I-IIa trial of Ad26.COV2.S in healthy adults. Ad26.COV2.S was administered intramuscularly at a dose of 5x10^10 or 1x10^11 viral particles, either as one shot or as two shots given 56 days apart. TCRbeta repertoire sequencing served as the tool for gauging how specific and how broad the SARS-CoV-2-reactive T cell receptors were following Ad26.COV2.S vaccination. The TCR-sequenced set comprised about 32 samples: some 19 Ad26.COV2.S vaccine recipients, 5 placebo recipients and 8 SARS-CoV-2 convalescent individuals. Trial participants were randomized into five groups of five, in which low-dose or high-dose Ad26.COV2.S was given once or twice, or placebo was given on both occasions. Investigators remained blinded to trial group allocation during experiments and outcome assessment. Overall results and qualifications from the work: Comparable non-spike TCR breadth was observed between vaccine and placebo recipients, consistent with only spike being contained in the vaccine. The authors noted that total T cell responses may have been underestimated by the TCR breadth and depth analyses. After vaccination, spike-specific CD8+ and CD4+ T cell responses were reported to show substantial breadth. Spike-specific TCR breadth was higher in Ad26.COV2.S recipients than in placebo recipients (P = 0.0014). Comparing responses between vaccine doses or regimens was not something the study was powered to do.

TCRbeta CDR3 regions were sequenced with the immunoSEQ Assay. After extraction, genomic DNA underwent amplification by bias-controlled multiplex PCR, followed by high-throughput sequencing. On the study's bioinformatics: Collapsing and filtering of sequences were performed to quantify the absolute abundance of each unique TCRbeta CDR3 region. T cell fraction was estimated by normalizing TCRbeta template counts to usable DNA, with usable DNA measured through amplification of reference genes found in all nucleated cells. Repertoire TCRs were annotated as SARS-CoV-2-specific when V gene, CDR3 amino acid sequence and J gene were exactly matched to a known reactive TCR set. The reference SARS-CoV-2 TCR set came from MIRA and was filtered for enrichment in COVID-19-positive ImmuneCODE repertoires, removing public or cross-reactive TCRs. Using the MIRA antigens, annotated TCRs were further analysed by specific ORF or by position within an ORF. Breadth was defined as the number of annotated unique rearrangements divided by the total number of unique productive rearrangements, and depth was defined as the summed frequency of the annotated unique rearrangements. TCR breadth was compared between groups using two-sided Wilcoxon rank-sum tests. Not all clones reach the TCRdb copy of this immuneACCESS table, which keeps in-frame sequences only. Checked studies attribute under half of the gap to unresolved V genes and leave the rest unexplained. Clonal size and the V and J genes are those of that table, whereas D and trimming came from the DNA. The sample profile shows some 340,000 clones; 86% of them were found once. The ten largest clonotypes hold 1.9% of the sample.

The sequencing used peripheral blood, collected in a trial of Ad26.COV2.S vaccine versus placebo. The receptor was derived from a person aged 18-60 years who received the Ad26.COV2.S COVID-19 vaccine or a placebo. This sequence uses TRBV5-6 and TRBJ1-1, with TRBD1 tentatively as D gene (6 bases match). The nucleotide sequence is TGTGCCAGCAGCTTGGCAGGGGTCACTGAAGCTTTCTTT. Translated, this is CASSLAGVTEAFF.